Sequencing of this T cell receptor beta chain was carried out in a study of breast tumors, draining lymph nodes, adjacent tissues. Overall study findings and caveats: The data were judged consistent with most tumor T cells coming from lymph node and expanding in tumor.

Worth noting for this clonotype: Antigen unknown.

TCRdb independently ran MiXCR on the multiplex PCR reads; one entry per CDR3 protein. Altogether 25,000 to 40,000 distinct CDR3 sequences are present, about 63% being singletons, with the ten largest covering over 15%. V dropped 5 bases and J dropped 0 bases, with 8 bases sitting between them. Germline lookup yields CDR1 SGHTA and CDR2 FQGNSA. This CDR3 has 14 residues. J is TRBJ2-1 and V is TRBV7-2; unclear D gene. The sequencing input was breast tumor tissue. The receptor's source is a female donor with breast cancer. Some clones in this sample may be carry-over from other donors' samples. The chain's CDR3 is CASSPDHSYNEQFF. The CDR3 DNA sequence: TGTGCCAGCAGCCCGGACCACTCCTACAATGAGCAGTTCTTC.